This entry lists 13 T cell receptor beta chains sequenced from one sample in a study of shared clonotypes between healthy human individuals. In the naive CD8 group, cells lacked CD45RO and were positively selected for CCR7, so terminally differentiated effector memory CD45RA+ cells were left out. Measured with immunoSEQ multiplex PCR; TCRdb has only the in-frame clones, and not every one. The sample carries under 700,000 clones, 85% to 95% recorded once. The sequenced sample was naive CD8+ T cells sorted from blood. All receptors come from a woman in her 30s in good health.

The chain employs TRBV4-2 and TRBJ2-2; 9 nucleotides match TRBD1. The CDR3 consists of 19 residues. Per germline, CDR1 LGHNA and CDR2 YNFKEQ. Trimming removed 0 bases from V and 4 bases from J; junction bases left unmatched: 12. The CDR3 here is CASSQEVGNRGRVTGELFF. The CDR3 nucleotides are TGTGCCAGCAGCCAAGAGGTGGGAAACAGGGGGCGGGTCACCGGGGAGCTGTTTTTT.

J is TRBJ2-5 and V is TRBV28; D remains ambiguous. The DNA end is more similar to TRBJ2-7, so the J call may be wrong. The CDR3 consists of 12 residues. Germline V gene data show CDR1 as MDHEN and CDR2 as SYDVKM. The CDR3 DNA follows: TGTGCCAACGGGCCTTCAGCCTACGAGCAGTACTTC. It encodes CANGPSAYEQYF.

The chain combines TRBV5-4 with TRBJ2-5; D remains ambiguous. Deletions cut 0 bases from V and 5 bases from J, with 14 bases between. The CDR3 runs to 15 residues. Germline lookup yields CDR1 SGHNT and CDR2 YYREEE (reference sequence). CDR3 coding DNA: TGTGCCAGCAGCTTGGGGGATTTGGCGAGGGAGACCCAGTACTTC. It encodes CASSLGDLARETQYF.

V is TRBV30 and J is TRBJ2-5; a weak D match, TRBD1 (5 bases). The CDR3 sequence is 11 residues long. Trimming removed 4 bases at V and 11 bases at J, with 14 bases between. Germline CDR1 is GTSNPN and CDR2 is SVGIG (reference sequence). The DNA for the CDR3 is TGTGCCTGGATGATAGGGGAAGAGCAGTACTTC. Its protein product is CAWMIGEEQYF.

CDR3 bases: TGTGCCAGCAGCTTAGCACAGGGTGGCTACGAGCAGTACTTC. Translated: CASSLAQGGYEQYF. The V and J genes are TRBV11-2 and TRBJ2-7, with D maybe TRBD1 (6 bases). This CDR3 has 14 residues. CDR1 is SGHAT, CDR2 FQNNGV, per germline. Trimming shortened V by 1 base and J by 3 bases, and 10 bases separated the two germline ends.

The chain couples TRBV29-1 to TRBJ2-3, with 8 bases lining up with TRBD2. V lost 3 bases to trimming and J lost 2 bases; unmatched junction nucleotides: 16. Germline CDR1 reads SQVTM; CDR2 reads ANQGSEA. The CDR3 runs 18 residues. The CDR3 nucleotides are TGCAGCGTTGATGATCCCCAACTAGCGGTTCCCCACACAGATACGCAGTATTTT. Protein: CSVDDPQLAVPHTDTQYF.

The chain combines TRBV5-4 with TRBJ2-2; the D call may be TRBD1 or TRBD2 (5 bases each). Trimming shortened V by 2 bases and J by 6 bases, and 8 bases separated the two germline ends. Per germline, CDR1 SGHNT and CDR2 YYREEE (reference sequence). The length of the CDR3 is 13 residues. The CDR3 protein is CASSFGGSGELFF. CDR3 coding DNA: TGTGCCAGCAGCTTTGGGGGTTCCGGGGAGCTGTTTTTT.

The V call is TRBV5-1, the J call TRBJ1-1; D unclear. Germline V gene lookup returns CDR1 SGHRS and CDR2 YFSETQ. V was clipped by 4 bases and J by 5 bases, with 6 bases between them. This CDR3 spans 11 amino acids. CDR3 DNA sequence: TGCGCCAGCAGCATGGGTACTGAAGCTTTCTTT. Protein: CASSMGTEAFF. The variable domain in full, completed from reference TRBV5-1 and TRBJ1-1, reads KAGVTQTPRYLIKTRGQQVTLSCSPISGHRSVSWYQQTPGQGLQFLFEYFSETQRNKGNFPGRFSGRQFSNSRSEMNVSTLELGDSALYLCASSMGTEAFFGQGTRLTVV.

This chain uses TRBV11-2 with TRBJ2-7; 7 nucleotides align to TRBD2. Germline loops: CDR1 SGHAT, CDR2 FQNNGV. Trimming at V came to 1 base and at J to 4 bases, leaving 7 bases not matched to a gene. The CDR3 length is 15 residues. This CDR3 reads CASSLVGGSMYEQYF. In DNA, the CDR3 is TGTGCCAGCAGCTTAGTCGGCGGGAGTATGTACGAGCAGTACTTC. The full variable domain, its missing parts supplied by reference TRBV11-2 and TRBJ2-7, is EAGVAQSPRYKIIEKRQSVAFWCNPISGHATLYWYQQILGQGPKLLIQFQNNGVVDDSQLPKDRFSAERLKGVDSTLKIQPAKLEDSAVYLCASSLVGGSMYEQYFGPGTRLTVT.

This CDR3 reads CASSVWGENYEQYF. The CDR3 nucleotides are TGTGCCAGCAGCGTGTGGGGGGAGAATTACGAGCAGTACTTC. The chain couples TRBV5-8 to TRBJ2-7, with D possibly being TRBD2 (6 bases). CDR3 size: 14 residues. With 4 bases removed from V and 4 bases from J, the gap between germline ends came to 15 bases. Germline V gives CDR1 SGHTS, CDR2 YDEGEE. The whole variable domain, filled in from reference TRBV5-8 and TRBJ2-7, reads EAGVTQSPTHLIKTRGQQATLRCSPISGHTSVYWYQQALGLGLQFLLWYDEGEERNRGNFPPRFSGRQFPNYSSELNVNALELEDSALYLCASSVWGENYEQYFGPGTRLTVT.

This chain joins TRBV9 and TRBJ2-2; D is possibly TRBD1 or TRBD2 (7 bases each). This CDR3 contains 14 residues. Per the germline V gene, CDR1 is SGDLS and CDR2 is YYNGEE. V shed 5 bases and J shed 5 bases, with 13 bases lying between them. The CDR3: CASSNRGGTGELFF. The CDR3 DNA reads TGTGCCAGCAGTAACAGGGGAGGGACCGGGGAGCTGTTTTTT. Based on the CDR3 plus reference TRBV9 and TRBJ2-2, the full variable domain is DSGVTQTPKHLITATGQRVTLRCSPRSGDLSVYWYQQSLDQGLQFLIQYYNGEERAKGNILERFSAQQFPDLHSELNLSSLELGDSALYFCASSNRGGTGELFFGEGSRLTVL.

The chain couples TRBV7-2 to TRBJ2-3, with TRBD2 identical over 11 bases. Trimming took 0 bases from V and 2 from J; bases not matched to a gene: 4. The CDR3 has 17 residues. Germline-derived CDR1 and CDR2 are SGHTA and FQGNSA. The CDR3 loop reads CASSLARLAGLTDTQYF. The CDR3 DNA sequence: TGTGCCAGCAGCTTAGCCAGACTAGCGGGGCTCACAGATACGCAGTATTTT.

The CDR3 region is CASSPGGLNSPLHF. The DNA of the CDR3 is TGTGCCAGCAGCCCCGGGGGTCTTAATTCACCCCTCCACTTT. This chain joins TRBV7-9 and TRBJ1-6; TRBD1 might be the D (5 bases). The V gene lost 5 bases and the J gene lost 6 bases, with 11 bases spanning the gap. The CDR3 has 14 residues. CDR1 and CDR2 from the germline V gene are SEHNR and FQNEAQ (reference sequence).